One sample yielded the 10 T cell receptor beta chains listed below, sequenced in a study of beta chain features in type 1 diabetes. TCRB transcripts that were expressed got sequenced, as all of the isolated RNA had been reverse transcribed. TCRdb's copy holds only in-frame clones and misses some; the assay was immunoSEQ multiplex PCR. The sample includes fewer than 200,000 clones, approximately 13% of them seen just once. Sequenced input: central memory CD4+ T cells from blood. These receptors all come from a woman aged 18-29 years in good health.

The table lists this clone with a few counts. The rearrangement uses TRBV5-1 and TRBJ1-5, with D unclear. This CDR3 contains 14 residues. Germline V gene data show CDR1 as SGHRS and CDR2 as YFSETQ. V dropped 3 bases and J dropped 2 bases, with 9 bases sitting between them. CDR3 amino acids: CASSSDGGNQPQHF. In DNA, the CDR3 is TGCGCCAGCAGCTCGGACGGGGGCAATCAGCCCCAGCATTTT.

The V and J genes are TRBV14 and TRBJ2-7; 10 bases are a match to TRBD1. Germline lookup yields CDR1 SGHDN and CDR2 FVKESK. This CDR3 contains 15 residues. V was pared by 4 bases and J by 2 bases, with 5 bases of the junction left unmatched. CDR3 sequence (DNA): TGTGCCAGCAGCCGCGGGGGACAGGGGACCTACGAGCAGTACTTC. This translates into CASSRGGQGTYEQYF.

A few counts support this clone. This chain connects TRBV7-3 to TRBJ2-3, with 12 bases matching TRBD2. Germline V gives CDR1 SGHTA, CDR2 FQGTGA. V shed 2 bases, J shed 4 bases, and the junction held 10 bases outside the gene matches. This CDR3 is built from 18 residues. CDR3 DNA sequence: TGTGCCAGCAGCTTAGGCCTAGCGGGAGGGCCTAGCGCAGATACGCAGTATTTT. This gives the protein CASSLGLAGGPSADTQYF.

This clone was seen at least ten times. This chain uses TRBV30 with TRBJ2-4, with 7 bases that match TRBD2. Unmatched junction bases numbered 26, after V lost 3 bases and J lost 0 bases. CDR1 is GTSNPN, CDR2 SVGIG, per germline (reference sequence). This CDR3 comprises 22 residues. The CDR3 sequence is CAWRNTGRKREESNIAKNIQYF. The CDR3 DNA is TGTGCCTGGAGGAACACGGGGAGGAAGCGGGAAGAATCTAATATAGCCAAAAACATTCAGTACTTC.

This clone was detected a few times. This chain joins TRBV28 and TRBJ2-7, with D possibly TRBD2 on 6 matching bases. Trimming left V 7 bases short and J 1 base short, with 11 bases between. CDR1 and CDR2 (germline): MDHEN, SYDVKM. The CDR3 sequence is 13 residues long. The CDR3, as DNA: TGTGCCAGCACCATCGGGGGATCCTACGAGCAGTACTTC. Its protein is CASTIGGSYEQYF.

This chain joins TRBV14 and TRBJ2-4; the D is unclear. CDR3 length equals 17 residues. Germline assignment: CDR1 SGHDN and CDR2 FVKESK. Trimming stripped 0 bases from V and 0 bases from J, with 12 bases between. The CDR3 spells CASSQESGVEAKNIQYF. The CDR3 nucleotides are TGTGCCAGCAGCCAAGAATCGGGTGTCGAAGCCAAAAACATTCAGTACTTC.

This chain links TRBV6-6 with TRBJ2-5; 7 bases fit TRBD2. The CDR3 covers 15 residues. Germline trimming cut 5 bases from V and 4 bases from J; bases unmatched to any gene: 10. The germline gives CDR1 MNHNY, CDR2 SVGAGI (reference sequence). The CDR3 loop is CASSDPGGHSETQYF. DNA of the CDR3: TGTGCCAGCAGTGACCCGGGAGGACACTCAGAGACCCAGTACTTC.

This clone has only a few counts. V is TRBV5-1 and J is TRBJ2-7, with 8 bases identical to TRBD1. CDR1 is SGHRS and CDR2 is YFSETQ in the germline V gene. After removal of 3 bases from V and 3 bases from J, the junction contained 2 bases not matched to a gene. The CDR3 has 13 residues. CDR3 sequence reads: CASSSGQVYEQYF. The CDR3 DNA follows: TGCGCCAGCAGCTCGGGACAGGTCTACGAGCAGTACTTC.

The chain employs TRBV9 and TRBJ1-3, with no clear D. V shed 3 bases and J shed 6 bases, with 10 bases lying between them. The germline gives CDR1 SGDLS, CDR2 YYNGEE. This CDR3 is built from 13 residues. The CDR3 DNA is TGTGCCAGCAGCGCCGGGCGGGAAAACACCATATATTTT. This codes for CASSAGRENTIYF.

The chain employs TRBV27 and TRBJ1-6; 8 bases map to TRBD1. The CDR3 has 17 residues. Germline V gene lookup returns CDR1 MNHEY and CDR2 SMNVEV (reference sequence). V shed 0 bases and J 10 bases; nucleotides not matched to a gene: 11. CDR3 in DNA: TGTGCCAGCAGTTTATCGACCCGGGGGACAGGTTCGTCACCCCTCCACTTT. Its protein is CASSLSTRGTGSSPLHF.